The 20 T cell receptor beta chains listed next were all sequenced from one sample in a study of cytomegalovirus exposure and HLA in healthy donors. This PCR relied on a set of 60 Vbeta primers and 13 Jbeta primers. TCRdb keeps only in-frame clones here, not all; method: immunoSEQ multiplex PCR. The data show roughly 100,000 clones, approximately 76% seen once. The sample comprised PBMCs. These receptors were obtained from an older woman in good health and CMV-seropositive.

This clone has a single count. The rearrangement links TRBV14 to TRBJ2-1; 8 bases agree with TRBD2. V was pared by 4 bases and J by 14 bases, with 7 bases of the junction left unmatched. The CDR3 length is 12 residues. Germline values: CDR1 SGHDN, CDR2 FVKESK. CDR3 protein: CASSPLAGSEFF. The CDR3 bases are TGTGCCAGCAGCCCCCTAGCGGGTTCTGAGTTCTTC.

CDR3 sequence (DNA): TGTGCCAGCAGCGTCACGGGTAGCTTCAATGAGCAGTTCTTC. Residues: CASSVTGSFNEQFF. The chain has TRBV9 and TRBJ2-1; no firm D call. The V end was cut by 2 bases, the J end by 6 bases, with 12 bases between. Germline V gene data show CDR1 as SGDLS and CDR2 as YYNGEE. The CDR3 has 14 residues.

The chain has TRBV28 and TRBJ2-7; D ambiguous. Germline CDR1 and CDR2: MDHEN and SYDVKM. The V end lost 6 bases, the J end lost 7 bases, and 13 bases lay between the germline ends. The CDR3 sequence is 12 residues long. The CDR3 sequence: CASSLPPEEQYF. The CDR3 DNA sequence: TGTGCCAGCAGCTTACCTCCCGAGGAGCAGTACTTC.

The chain links TRBV30 to TRBJ1-2; a weak D match, TRBD1 (5 bases). Germline CDR1 and CDR2: GTSNPN and SVGIG (reference sequence). The CDR3 runs 14 residues. V was clipped by 4 bases and J by 1 base, with 13 bases between them. This CDR3 reads CAWNRQTFNYGYTF. DNA of the CDR3: TGTGCCTGGAATCGACAGACATTTAACTATGGCTACACCTTC.

The rearrangement joins TRBV9 to TRBJ2-1; the match to TRBD2 covers 9 bases. Unmatched junction bases numbered 7, after V lost 4 bases and J lost 5 bases. Germline V gene sequence: CDR1 SGDLS, CDR2 YYNGEE. The CDR3 covers 15 residues. As DNA, the CDR3 is TGTGCCAGCAGCCCGCGCGGACTAGCGAACAATGAGCAGTTCTTC. It is translated as CASSPRGLANNEQFF.

This rearrangement joins TRBV18 to TRBJ2-1; a weak D match, TRBD2 (6 bases). Germline V gene sequence: CDR1 KGHSH, CDR2 LQKENI. The CDR3 totals 14 residues. The ends were cut back, 6 bases at V and 1 base at J, with 10 bases in the middle. The CDR3 bases are TGTGCCAGCTCGTTGCGGGAATCCTACAATGAGCAGTTCTTC. As protein: CASSLRESYNEQFF.

The chain employs TRBV13 and TRBJ2-7; D not resolved. The CDR3 is made up of 12 amino acids. Per germline, CDR1 PRHDT and CDR2 FYEKMQ (reference sequence). Trimming pared 3 bases from V and 6 bases from J, leaving 9 bases between. The CDR3 sequence: CASSFAIGEQYF. CDR3 coding DNA: TGTGCCAGCAGCTTTGCGATTGGCGAGCAGTACTTC.

The rearrangement uses TRBV27 and TRBJ1-1; 7 nucleotides align to TRBD1. This CDR3 is 12 amino acids long. The V segment lost 5 bases and the J segment 8 bases; nucleotides outside the gene matches: 5. Germline V gives CDR1 MNHEY, CDR2 SMNVEV (reference sequence). CDR3 protein: CASSEGAREAFF. DNA for the CDR3: TGTGCCAGCAGTGAGGGGGCAAGGGAAGCTTTCTTT.

The CDR3 reads CASSVTSGIHEQYF. DNA for the CDR3: TGTGCCAGCAGCGTTACTAGCGGGATACACGAGCAGTACTTC. The V gene is TRBV9, the J gene TRBJ2-7, with 10 bases matching TRBD2. The CDR3 length is 14 residues. CDR1 is SGDLS, CDR2 YYNGEE, per germline. Trimming cost V 2 bases and J 5 bases; bases outside gene matches: 4.

J is TRBJ2-7 and V is TRBV7-9, with unresolved D. The germline V gene encodes CDR1 SEHNR and CDR2 FQNEAQ (reference sequence). The V and J ends lost 3 bases and 3 bases respectively, with 6 bases between them. The CDR3 has 12 residues. CDR3 in DNA: TGTGCCAGCAGCTTTACTGGCTACGAGCAGTACTTC. This sequence encodes CASSFTGYEQYF.

The chain uses TRBV21-1 and TRBJ1-1; the table's D call TRBD1 went unverified against the DNA. TRBV21-1 is a pseudogene. This CDR3 is 16 amino acids long. The CDR3 bases are TGTGCCAGCAGCAAAGTTAGCAGGGCGTTGGACACTGAAGCTTTCTTT. This gives the protein CASSKVSRALDTEAFF.

This clone was observed a few times. The V call is TRBV4-1, the J call TRBJ1-1; tentatively, D is TRBD1 (6 bases). V gave up 0 bases and J gave up 11 bases, with 13 bases separating them. CDR1 is MGHRA and CDR2 is YSYEKL in the germline V gene. CDR3 length: 13 residues. The CDR3 region has the DNA TGCGCCAGCAGCCAAGACAGGGGCTGGGCGGCTTTCTTT. It encodes CASSQDRGWAAFF.

The sample holds many counts of this clone. CDR3 sequence: CASSLGQGVGEAFF. The CDR3 DNA reads TGCGCCAGCAGCCTAGGACAGGGAGTAGGTGAAGCTTTCTTT. This chain connects TRBV4-1 to TRBJ1-1; 8 bases are shared with TRBD1. V lost 4 bases, J lost 7 bases, and 8 bases stayed unmatched. Germline V gene data show CDR1 as MGHRA and CDR2 as YSYEKL. The CDR3 is 14 residues long.

The V and J genes are TRBV2 and TRBJ2-5; the match to TRBD2 covers 8 bases. CDR1 is SNHLY, CDR2 FYNNEI, per germline. The CDR3 is 18 residues long. V was clipped by 4 bases and J by 4 bases; unmatched bases: 17. The CDR3 is CASSVSGTSTTSGETQYF. For the CDR3, the DNA is TGTGCCAGCAGTGTTTCCGGGACTAGTACAACGTCGGGAGAGACCCAGTACTTC.

The V call is TRBV6-1, the J call TRBJ1-1; 7 nucleotides align to TRBD1. Germline loops: CDR1 MNHNS, CDR2 SASEGT. The CDR3 totals 15 residues. The trim removed 2 bases at V and 3 bases at J, leaving 6 bases unmatched. CDR3 protein: CASSELPRGDTEAFF. Written as DNA, the CDR3 is TGTGCCAGCAGTGAACTTCCCAGGGGGGACACTGAAGCTTTCTTT.

This clone was counted between two and nine times. The chain couples TRBV5-5 to TRBJ1-2; a weak D match, TRBD1 (6 bases). The germline V gene has CDR1 SGHKS and CDR2 YYEKEE (reference sequence). The CDR3 extends over 14 amino acids. Trimming cost V 0 bases and J 3 bases, with 9 bases left between them. The CDR3 coding sequence is TGTGCCAGCAGCTTGGGACAGGTAGACTATGGCTACACCTTC. As protein: CASSLGQVDYGYTF.

The J gene is TRBJ2-5, the V gene TRBV18; the D gene is possibly TRBD2 (5 bases). V was clipped by 3 bases and J by 5 bases, with 10 bases between them. The V gene's germline CDR1 is KGHSH and CDR2 LQKENI. The CDR3 is 13 amino acids. The CDR3 DNA sequence: TGTGCCAGCTCACCTACTGGCGGGGAGACCCAGTACTTC. Residues: CASSPTGGETQYF.

This rearrangement joins TRBV7-3 to TRBJ2-5, with a tentative D call TRBD2 (5 bases). This CDR3 spans 14 amino acids. The germline gives CDR1 SGHTA, CDR2 FQGTGA. Trimming stripped 2 bases from V and 4 bases from J, with 11 bases between. The CDR3 protein is CASSLEGLGETQYF. The CDR3, as DNA: TGTGCCAGCAGCTTAGAGGGTCTGGGAGAGACCCAGTACTTC.

V is TRBV4-2 and J is TRBJ2-1; unclear D gene. The CDR3 spans 14 residues. In germline, CDR1 is LGHNA, CDR2 YNFKEQ. Trimming stripped 1 base from V and 5 bases from J, with 9 bases between. CDR3 region: CASSQAGRNNEQFF. In DNA form, the CDR3 reads TGTGCCAGCAGCCAAGCGGGTAGAAACAATGAGCAGTTCTTC.

In DNA, the CDR3 is TGTGCCAGCAGCGGAACCCGCGTCAATGAGCAGTTCTTC. Translated, it gives CASSGTRVNEQFF. The genes are TRBV9 and TRBJ2-1; D not certain. Germline loops: CDR1 SGDLS, CDR2 YYNGEE. The V gene lost 3 bases and the J gene lost 6 bases, with 10 bases spanning the gap. This CDR3 has 13 residues.